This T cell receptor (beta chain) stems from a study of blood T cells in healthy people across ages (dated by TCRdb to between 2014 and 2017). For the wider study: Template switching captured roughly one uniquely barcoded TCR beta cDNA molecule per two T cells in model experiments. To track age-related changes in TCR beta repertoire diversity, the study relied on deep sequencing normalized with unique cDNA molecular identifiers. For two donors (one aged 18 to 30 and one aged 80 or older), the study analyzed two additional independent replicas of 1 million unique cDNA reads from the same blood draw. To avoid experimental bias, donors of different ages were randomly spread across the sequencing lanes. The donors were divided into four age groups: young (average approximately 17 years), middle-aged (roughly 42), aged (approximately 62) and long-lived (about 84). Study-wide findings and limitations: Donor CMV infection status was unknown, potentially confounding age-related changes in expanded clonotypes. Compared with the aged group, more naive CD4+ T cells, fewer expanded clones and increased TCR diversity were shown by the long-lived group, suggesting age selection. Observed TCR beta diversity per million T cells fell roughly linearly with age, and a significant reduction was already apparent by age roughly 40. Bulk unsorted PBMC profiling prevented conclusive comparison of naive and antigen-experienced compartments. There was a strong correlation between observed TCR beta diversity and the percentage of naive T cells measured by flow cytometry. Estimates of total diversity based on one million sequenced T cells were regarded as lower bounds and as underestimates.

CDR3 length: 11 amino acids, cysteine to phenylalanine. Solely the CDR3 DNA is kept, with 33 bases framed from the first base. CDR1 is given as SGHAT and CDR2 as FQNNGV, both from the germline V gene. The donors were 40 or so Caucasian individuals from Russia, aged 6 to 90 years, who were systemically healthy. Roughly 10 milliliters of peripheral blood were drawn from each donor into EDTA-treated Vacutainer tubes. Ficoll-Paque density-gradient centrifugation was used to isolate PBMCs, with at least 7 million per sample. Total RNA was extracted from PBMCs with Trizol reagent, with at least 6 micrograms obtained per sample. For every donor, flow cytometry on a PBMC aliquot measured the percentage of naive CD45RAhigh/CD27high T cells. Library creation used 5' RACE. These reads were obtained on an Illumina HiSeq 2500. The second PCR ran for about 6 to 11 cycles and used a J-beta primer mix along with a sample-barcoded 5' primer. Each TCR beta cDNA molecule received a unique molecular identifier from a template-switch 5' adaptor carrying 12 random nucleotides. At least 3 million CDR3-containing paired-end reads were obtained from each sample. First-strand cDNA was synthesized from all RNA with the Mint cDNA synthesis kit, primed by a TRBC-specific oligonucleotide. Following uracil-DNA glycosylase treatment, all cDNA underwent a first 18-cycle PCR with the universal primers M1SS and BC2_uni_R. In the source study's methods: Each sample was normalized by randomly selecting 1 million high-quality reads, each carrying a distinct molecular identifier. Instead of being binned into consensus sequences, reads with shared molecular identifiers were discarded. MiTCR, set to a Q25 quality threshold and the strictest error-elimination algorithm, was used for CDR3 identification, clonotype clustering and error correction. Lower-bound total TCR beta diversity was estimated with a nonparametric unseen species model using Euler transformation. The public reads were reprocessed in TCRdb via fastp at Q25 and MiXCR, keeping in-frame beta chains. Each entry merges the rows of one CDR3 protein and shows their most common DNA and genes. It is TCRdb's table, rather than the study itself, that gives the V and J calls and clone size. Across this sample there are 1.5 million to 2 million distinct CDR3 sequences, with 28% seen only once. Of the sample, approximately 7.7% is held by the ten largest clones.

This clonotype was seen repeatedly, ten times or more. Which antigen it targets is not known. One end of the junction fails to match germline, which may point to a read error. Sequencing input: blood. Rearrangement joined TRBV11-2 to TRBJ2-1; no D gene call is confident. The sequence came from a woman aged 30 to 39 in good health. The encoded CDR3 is CASSPGFEQFF. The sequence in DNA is TGCGCCAGCAGCCCCGGTTTTGAGCAGTTCTTC. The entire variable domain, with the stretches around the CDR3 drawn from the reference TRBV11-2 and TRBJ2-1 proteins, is EAGVAQSPRYKIIEKRQSVAFWCNPISGHATLYWYQQILGQGPKLLIQFQNNGVVDDSQLPKDRFSAERLKGVDSTLKIQPAKLEDSAVYLCASSPGFEQFFGPGTRLTVL.